The 22 T cell receptor beta chains presented below share a single source sample, sequenced in a study of shared clonotypes between healthy human individuals. Assay used: immunoSEQ multiplex PCR; TCRdb lists only in-frame clones, some missing. The table records 550,000 to 650,000 clones, about 96% of them present only once. Naive CD8 cells lacked CD45RO, underwent positive selection for CCR7 and left out terminally differentiated effector memory CD45RA+ cells. Sequencing used naive CD8+ T cells sorted from blood. These receptors were collected from a young woman in good health.

The gene calls are TRBV19 and TRBJ2-7; the match to TRBD2 covers 10 bases. This CDR3 region has 16 residues. The V segment lost 8 bases and the J segment 2 bases; nucleotides outside the gene matches: 12. Looked up from germline, CDR1 is LNHDA and CDR2 is SQIVND (reference sequence). This chain's CDR3 is CASSITLAGSTYEQYF. DNA of the CDR3: TGTGCCAGTTCAATTACACTAGCGGGATCGACCTACGAGCAGTACTTC. The variable domain in full, completed from reference TRBV19 and TRBJ2-7, reads DGGITQSPKYLFRKEGQNVTLSCEQNLNHDAMYWYRQDPGQGLRLIYYSQIVNDFQKGDIAEGYSVSREKKESFPLTVTSAQKNPTAFYLCASSITLAGSTYEQYFGPGTRLTVT.

V is TRBV7-9 and J is TRBJ2-1; D possibly corresponds to TRBD2 (6 bases). Trimming removed 5 bases at V and 4 bases at J, with 18 bases between. This CDR3 has 16 residues. Looked up from germline, CDR1 is SEHNR and CDR2 is FQNEAQ (reference sequence). The CDR3 reads CASSPPLAAPYNEQFF. As DNA, the CDR3 is TGTGCCAGCAGCCCCCCCTTAGCGGCCCCATACAATGAGCAGTTCTTC.

The chain joins TRBV25-1 to TRBJ2-5, with a weak D call TRBD2 (7 bases). TRBJ2-7 explains the end of the DNA better; the J call may be wrong. Germline V CDR1 and CDR2: MGHDK, SYGVNS. The CDR3 is 14 residues long. CDR3 sequence reads: CASSEFGGLYEQYF. The CDR3, as DNA: TGTGCCAGCAGTGAGTTCGGGGGGCTCTACGAGCAGTACTTC.

This clone showed up just once. The rearrangement joins TRBV5-6 to TRBJ1-6; D uncertain. V was trimmed by 2 bases and J by 4 bases, leaving 7 bases between them. The CDR3 extends over 14 amino acids. Germline CDR1 is SGHDT and CDR2 is YYEEEE. The CDR3 sequence: CASSFYKYNSPLHF. The CDR3 DNA follows: TGTGCCAGCAGCTTCTACAAGTATAATTCACCCCTCCACTTT.

This clone appeared a single time. The chain uses TRBV10-3 and TRBJ2-5; D unresolved. Matching the DNA end better, TRBJ2-7 makes the J call doubtful. This CDR3 is 14 amino acids long. Germline V gives CDR1 ENHRY, CDR2 SYGVKD. The CDR3 region is CAISEAAGYYEQYF. The CDR3 DNA reads TGTGCCATCAGTGAGGCGGCCGGCTACTACGAGCAGTACTTC.

The chain uses TRBV6-5 and TRBJ2-7; 10 positions agree with TRBD2. The CDR3 loop spans 14 amino acids. Looked up from germline, CDR1 is MNHEY and CDR2 is SVGAGI. The V segment lost 6 bases and the J segment 3 bases; nucleotides outside the gene matches: 5. CDR3 in DNA: TGTGCCAGCAGCCCGGGACTAGCGTTCTACGAGCAGTACTTC. It translates to CASSPGLAFYEQYF.

The chain couples TRBV28 to TRBJ1-2; 8 bases line up with TRBD1. The V segment lost 4 bases and the J segment 8 bases; nucleotides outside the gene matches: 6. This CDR3 comprises 13 residues. Germline V gene lookup returns CDR1 MDHEN and CDR2 SYDVKM. The CDR3 DNA follows: TGTGCCAGCAGTTGGACAGGGCAAGAAGGCTACACCTTC. The encoded protein is CASSWTGQEGYTF.

This chain's CDR3 is CASSLEFGNTYEQYF. The DNA for the CDR3 is TGCGCCAGCAGCTTGGAGTTCGGGAATACCTACGAGCAGTACTTC. The chain employs TRBV5-1 and TRBJ2-5; TRBD2 is a possible D gene (5 bases). The DNA end is more similar to TRBJ2-7, so the J call may be wrong. The CDR3 length is 15 residues. From germline, CDR1 is SGHRS and CDR2 YFSETQ.

The J gene is TRBJ2-3, the V gene TRBV5-1; TRBD2 matches 16 bases. CDR1 is SGHRS and CDR2 is YFSETQ in the germline V gene. V shed 4 bases, J shed 3 bases, and the junction held 5 bases outside the gene matches. The CDR3 contains 17 residues. The CDR3: CASSAGLAGGPTDTQYF. In nucleotides, the CDR3 is TGCGCCAGCAGCGCGGGACTAGCGGGAGGGCCTACAGATACGCAGTATTTT.

The chain recombines TRBV5-4 with TRBJ2-1, with D perhaps matching TRBD2 (6 bases). Per the germline V gene, CDR1 is SGHNT and CDR2 is YYREEE (reference sequence). Trimming removed 4 bases from V and 5 bases from J, with 10 bases in between. This CDR3 has 13 amino acids. The CDR3 DNA reads TGTGCCAGCAGCCCCGGGAGTAACAATGAGCAGTTCTTC. Translating it yields CASSPGSNNEQFF.

The rearrangement uses TRBV15 and TRBJ2-3, with 9 positions matching TRBD1. The CDR3 runs to 17 residues. The germline CDR1 and CDR2 sequences are LNHNV and YYDKDF (reference sequence). V shed 1 base, J shed 2 bases, and the junction held 7 bases outside the gene matches. CDR3 nucleotide sequence: TGTGCCACCAGCAGAGCCTGGGACAGGGCCTACACAGATACGCAGTATTTT. Its translation is CATSRAWDRAYTDTQYF.

The gene calls are TRBV6-5 and TRBJ2-7; D tentatively fits TRBD1 or TRBD2 (5 bases each). From germline, CDR1 is MNHEY and CDR2 SVGAGI. The CDR3 spans 15 residues. V lost 6 bases and J lost 3, with 18 bases in between. CDR3 in amino acids: CASSLTPGTNYEQYF. The CDR3 bases are TGTGCCAGCAGCCTTACTCCCGGGACCAACTACGAGCAGTACTTC.

This chain joins TRBV6-5 and TRBJ1-4; D gene unclear. Germline V gene lookup returns CDR1 MNHEY and CDR2 SVGAGI. The CDR3 consists of 14 residues. The V gene lost 4 bases and the J gene lost 0 bases, with 6 bases spanning the gap. DNA for the CDR3: TGTGCCAGCAGTTCCCACTCAACTAATGAAAAACTGTTTTTT. Translation gives CASSSHSTNEKLFF.

This chain uses TRBV13 with TRBJ2-1, with 8 bases identical to TRBD2. This CDR3 comprises 15 residues. Trimming took 4 bases from V and 5 from J; bases not matched to a gene: 7. Germline values: CDR1 PRHDT, CDR2 FYEKMQ (reference sequence). CDR3 in DNA: TGTGCCAGCAGCTCTGGACTAGCTAGGCACAATGAGCAGTTCTTC. This gives the protein CASSSGLARHNEQFF.

The J gene is TRBJ2-7, the V gene TRBV28; 7 bases fit TRBD1. This CDR3 is built from 17 residues. Trimming at V came to 4 bases and at J to 3 bases, leaving 15 bases not matched to a gene. CDR1 is MDHEN, CDR2 SYDVKM, per germline. CDR3: CASSYERTGQWYYEQYF. DNA for the CDR3: TGTGCCAGCAGTTACGAACGGACAGGTCAGTGGTACTACGAGCAGTACTTC.

The rearrangement joins TRBV7-8 to TRBJ2-4; 7 nucleotides match TRBD2. Germline values: CDR1 SGHVS, CDR2 FQNEAQ. J was trimmed by 1 base and V by 7 bases; bases with no gene match: 7. The CDR3 extends over 15 amino acids. In DNA, the CDR3 is TGTGCCAGCACCCCGGGAGGATACGCCAAAAACATTCAGTACTTC. It translates to CASTPGGYAKNIQYF.

This chain links TRBV7-9 with TRBJ1-1; tentative D call: TRBD1 (5 bases). CDR3 size: 14 residues. Germline V lookup: CDR1 SEHNR, CDR2 FQNEAQ (reference sequence). V was trimmed by 4 bases and J by 1 base, leaving 10 bases between them. This CDR3 reads CASSSGHQNTEAFF. CDR3 DNA: TGTGCCAGCAGCTCCGGACACCAGAACACTGAAGCTTTCTTT.

Concerning this clone itself: The same CDR3 arises from other DNA sequences in this sample as well. Written as DNA, the CDR3 is TGTGCCAGCAGTGCCGGGACTAGCGGGAGGGAGACCCAGTACTTC. Its translation: CASSAGTSGRETQYF. This sequence joins TRBV27 and TRBJ2-5; 15 bases map to TRBD2. The CDR3 totals 15 residues. Germline CDR1 MNHEY, CDR2 SMNVEV (reference sequence). After removal of 5 bases from V and 5 bases from J, the junction contained 3 bases not matched to a gene.

This clone has only one observation. J is TRBJ1-4 and V is TRBV7-8; D is undetermined. Per the germline V gene, CDR1 is SGHVS and CDR2 is FQNEAQ. With 5 bases removed from V and 8 bases from J, the gap between germline ends came to 21 bases. The CDR3 covers 16 residues. Written as DNA, the CDR3 is TGTGCCAGCAGCCCGCGGCGAGGAGTGGATACGGAAAAACTGTTTTTT. Translation: CASSPRRGVDTEKLFF.

J is TRBJ2-1 and V is TRBV7-9, with 12 nucleotides matching TRBD2. The CDR3 is made up of 17 amino acids. Unmatched junction bases numbered 12, after V lost 5 bases and J lost 7 bases. CDR1 SEHNR and CDR2 FQNEAQ come from the germline V gene (reference sequence). CDR3 protein: CASSTRLAGVNVNEQFF. The CDR3 coding sequence is TGTGCCAGCAGCACCCGACTAGCGGGAGTTAATGTAAATGAGCAGTTCTTC.

This sequence joins TRBV9 and TRBJ2-2; D might be TRBD2 (5 bases). The CDR3 runs to 14 residues. Per germline, CDR1 SGDLS and CDR2 YYNGEE. V was trimmed by 3 bases and J by 2 bases, leaving 8 bases between them. The CDR3 loop reads CASSADSNTGELFF. DNA for the CDR3: TGTGCCAGCAGCGCGGACTCCAACACCGGGGAGCTGTTTTTT.

J is TRBJ1-2 and V is TRBV10-2, with TRBD1 as a possible D gene (5 bases). V shed 8 bases and J shed 5 bases, with 15 bases lying between them. CDR1 WSHSY and CDR2 SAAADI come from the germline V gene. This CDR3 is built from 13 residues. The CDR3: CASAAGTEYGYTF. Here the CDR3 DNA reads TGCGCCAGCGCCGCCGGGACGGAATATGGCTACACCTTC.